This record covers a single T cell receptor beta chain. Its cognate antigen is unknown. Though nominally healthy at sampling, donors likely had unrecorded immune exposures. Per the germline V gene, CDR1 is SGHTA and CDR2 is FQGNSA. V was cut by 4 bases and J by 2 bases, with 4 bases left in between. The CDR3 is made up of 12 amino acids. This specimen belongs to a study of cytomegalovirus exposure and HLA in healthy donors. Whole-study context: Earlier sequencing of some 170 million T cells yielded 100 million to 120 million unique TCR beta sequences. Overall study results and limits: Across donors, most TCRs were seen rarely, yet some public ones were widespread. Several of the most significant clusters appeared linked to common viral pathogens, based on a later analysis.

The study ran its PCR with 60 Vbeta and 13 Jbeta primers. Assay used: immunoSEQ multiplex PCR; TCRdb lists only in-frame clones, some missing. The table shows around 92,000 clones, with 65% to 75% occurring only once. The V and J genes are TRBV7-2 and TRBJ2-3; D unclear. This sequence was found in a female donor in good health and CMV-seropositive. The sample taken for sequencing was PBMCs. CDR3 sequence reads: CASSSITDTQYF. The CDR3 nucleotides are TGTGCCAGCAGCTCCATCACAGATACGCAGTATTTT.